This T cell receptor (beta chain) was profiled in a study of cytomegalovirus exposure and HLA in healthy donors. Study-level findings and limits: In an earlier analysis, most TCR beta V segments were productive about 87% or about 30% of the time. CMV antigen specificity of three CMV-associated chains was confirmed in vitro. At a 0.05 false discovery rate, a later analysis found some 17,000 TCR beta sequences to be associated with HLA alleles.

This clone was observed a handful of times. Its specificity is not known. V shed 3 bases and J 4 bases; nucleotides not matched to a gene: 6. The CDR3 is 13 residues long. Germline values: CDR1 GTSNPN, CDR2 SVGIG (reference sequence). 13 Jbeta primers and 60 Vbeta primers were used for the PCR. Data came from immunoSEQ multiplex PCR; TCRdb stores just in-frame clones and leaves some out. The data show fewer than 250,000 clones, roughly 79% seen once. The origin of this receptor is a male donor in good health and CMV-seronegative. V gene TRBV30 combines with J gene TRBJ2-7; 7 bases are shared with TRBD2. The specimen sequenced was PBMCs. The CDR3 protein is CAWSHQAGYEQYF. CDR3 coding DNA: TGTGCCTGGAGCCATCAAGCGGGGTACGAGCAGTACTTC.